The T cell receptor beta chain described here comes from a study of CD8+ T cells in alopecia areata. Overall study context: Twice daily, treated patients received 5 to 10 mg of oral tofacitinib. Study-level points and caveats: Relative to mice, TCR sharing across patients was less clear, a difference possibly HLA-related.

TCR sequencing used cDNA made by reverse transcription of extracted RNA. Libraries were prepared by immunoSEQ multiplex PCR; TCRdb keeps only in-frame clonotypes and omits some of them. The table has more than 7,000 clones, under 70% seen once. Notes on this clone: Its antigen is not identified.

Treatment specified: oral pan-JAK inhibitor, 5-10 mg twice daily. Researchers gathered lesional scalp punch biopsies and peripheral blood from patients with alopecia areata. This CDR3 region has 14 residues. The junction had 3 bases not matched to a gene; V was cut back by 2 bases and J by 3 bases. Germline V gene data show CDR1 as MNHNY and CDR2 as SVGAGI (reference sequence). The rearrangement joins TRBV6-6 to TRBJ1-1; 7 bases line up with TRBD1. The source is a human donor with alopecia areata. The specimen comprised skin, sampled at week 4, from a patient treated with tofacitinib. The CDR3 is CASSYRGPDTEAFF. The CDR3 DNA reads TGTGCCAGCAGTTACAGGGGGCCGGACACTGAAGCTTTCTTT.